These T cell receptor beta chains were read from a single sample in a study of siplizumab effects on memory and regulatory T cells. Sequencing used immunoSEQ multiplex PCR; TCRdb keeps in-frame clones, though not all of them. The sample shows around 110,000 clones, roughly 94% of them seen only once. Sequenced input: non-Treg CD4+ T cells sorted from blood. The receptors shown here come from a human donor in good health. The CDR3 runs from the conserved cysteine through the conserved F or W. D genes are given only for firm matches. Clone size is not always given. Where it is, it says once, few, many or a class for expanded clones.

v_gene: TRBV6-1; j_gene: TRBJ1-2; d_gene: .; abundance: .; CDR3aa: CASSGRVGLNGYTF; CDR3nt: TGTGCCAGCTCCGGCCGGGTGGGGCTAAATGGCTACACCTTC
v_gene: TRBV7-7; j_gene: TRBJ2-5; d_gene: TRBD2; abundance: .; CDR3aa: CASSPSGGAATQYF; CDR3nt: TGTGCCAGCAGCCCTAGCGGGGGGGCGGCGACCCAGTACTTC
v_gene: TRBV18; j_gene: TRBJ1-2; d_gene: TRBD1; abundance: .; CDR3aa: CASSTGTGVHYGYTF; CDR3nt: TGTGCCAGCTCAACCGGGACAGGGGTTCACTATGGCTACACCTTC
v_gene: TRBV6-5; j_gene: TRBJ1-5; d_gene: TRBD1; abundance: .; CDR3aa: CATGQGGSNQPQHF; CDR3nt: TGTGCCACCGGGCAGGGGGGTAGCAATCAGCCCCAGCATTTT
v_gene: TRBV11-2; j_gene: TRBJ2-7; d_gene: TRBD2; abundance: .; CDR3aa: CASSSPGLAFRQYF; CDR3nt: TGTGCCAGCAGCTCACCGGGACTAGCTTTCCGGCAGTACTTC
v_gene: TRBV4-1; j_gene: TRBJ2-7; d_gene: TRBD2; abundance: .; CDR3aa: CASRPTSGDAYEQYF; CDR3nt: TGCGCCAGCAGACCAACTAGCGGGGATGCCTACGAGCAGTACTTC
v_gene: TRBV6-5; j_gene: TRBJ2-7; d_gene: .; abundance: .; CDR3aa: CASSYWGSGDEQYF; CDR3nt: TGTGCCAGCAGTTACTGGGGGTCCGGAGACGAGCAGTACTTC
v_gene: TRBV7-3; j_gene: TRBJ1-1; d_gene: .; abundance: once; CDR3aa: CASSLSGSDTEAFF; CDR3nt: TGTGCCAGCAGCTTGTCAGGGTCGGACACTGAAGCTTTCTTT
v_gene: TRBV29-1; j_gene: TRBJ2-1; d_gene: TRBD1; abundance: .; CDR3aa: CSVRPGTGVYNEQFF; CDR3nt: TGCAGCGTTCGACCCGGGACAGGGGTCTACAATGAGCAGTTCTTC
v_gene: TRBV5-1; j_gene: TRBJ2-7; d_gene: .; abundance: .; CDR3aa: CASTPAGDTYEQYF; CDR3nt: TGCGCCAGCACCCCGGCAGGTGATACCTACGAGCAGTACTTC
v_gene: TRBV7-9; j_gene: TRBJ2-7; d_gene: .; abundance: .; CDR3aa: CASSLVPGTYEQYF; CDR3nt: TGTGCCAGCAGCTTAGTTCCAGGGACCTACGAGCAGTACTTC
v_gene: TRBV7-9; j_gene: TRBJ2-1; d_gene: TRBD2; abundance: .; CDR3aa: CASPSGAGGQFF; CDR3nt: TGTGCCAGCCCCTCGGGAGCGGGGGGTCAGTTCTTC
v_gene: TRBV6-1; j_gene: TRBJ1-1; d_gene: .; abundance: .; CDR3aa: CASSEAPWTNTEAFF; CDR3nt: TGTGCCAGCAGTGAAGCGCCTTGGACGAACACTGAAGCTTTCTTT
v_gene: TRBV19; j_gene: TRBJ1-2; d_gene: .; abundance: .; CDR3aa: CASSLLRSDGYTF; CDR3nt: TGTGCCAGTAGTCTCCTCCGTTCGGATGGCTACACCTTC
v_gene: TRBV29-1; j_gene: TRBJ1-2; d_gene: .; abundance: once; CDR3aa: CSVDGYGYTF; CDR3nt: TGCAGCGTAGACGGCTATGGCTACACCTTC
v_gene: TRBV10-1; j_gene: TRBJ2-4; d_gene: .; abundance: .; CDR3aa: CASSESRWRDKNIQYF; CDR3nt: TGCGCCAGCAGTGAGTCTCGGTGGCGGGACAAAAACATTCAGTACTTC
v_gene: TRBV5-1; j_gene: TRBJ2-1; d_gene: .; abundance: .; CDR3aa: CASSPLGAGNNNEQFF; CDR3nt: TGCGCCAGCAGCCCACTGGGGGCAGGGAATAACAATGAGCAGTTCTTC
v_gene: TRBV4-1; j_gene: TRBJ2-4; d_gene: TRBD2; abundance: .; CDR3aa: CASSQGIAGGLAKNIQYF; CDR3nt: TGCGCCAGCAGCCAAGGGATAGCGGGAGGCTTGGCCAAAAACATTCAGTACTTC
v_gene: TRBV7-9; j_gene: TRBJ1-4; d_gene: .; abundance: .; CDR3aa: CASSGEKLFF; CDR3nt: TGTGCCAGCTCAGGCGAAAAACTGTTTTTT
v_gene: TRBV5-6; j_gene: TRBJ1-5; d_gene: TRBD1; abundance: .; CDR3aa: CASSNYRGGNQPQHF; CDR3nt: TGTGCCAGCAGCAATTACAGGGGTGGCAATCAGCCCCAGCATTTT
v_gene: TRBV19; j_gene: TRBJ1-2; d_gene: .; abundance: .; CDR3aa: CASSSGKKTNYGYTF; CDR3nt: TGTGCCAGTAGTTCAGGGAAGAAAACTAACTATGGCTACACCTTC
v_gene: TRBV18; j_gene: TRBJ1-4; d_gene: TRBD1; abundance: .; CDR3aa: CASSRTGQGHEKLFF; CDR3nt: TGTGCCAGCTCACGGACAGGGCAGGGGCATGAAAAACTGTTTTTT
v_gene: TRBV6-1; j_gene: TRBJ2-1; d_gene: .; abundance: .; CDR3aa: CASSEGTTRTYNEQFF; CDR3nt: TGTGCCAGCAGTGAAGGAACAACCAGGACCTACAATGAGCAGTTCTTC
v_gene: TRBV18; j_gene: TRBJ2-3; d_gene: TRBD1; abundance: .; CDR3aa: CASSAARQGRGTDTQYF; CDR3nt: TGTGCCAGCTCTGCTGCCCGACAGGGACGGGGCACAGATACGCAGTATTTT
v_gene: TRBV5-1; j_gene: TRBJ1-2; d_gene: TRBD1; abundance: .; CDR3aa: CASSSVDRTNYGYTF; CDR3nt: TGCGCCAGCAGCTCGGTGGACAGGACTAACTATGGCTACACCTTC
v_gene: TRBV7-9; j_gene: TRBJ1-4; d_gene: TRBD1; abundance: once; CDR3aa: CASSLVIGSFRGLEKLFF; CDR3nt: TGTGCCAGCAGCTTAGTCATTGGATCCTTCAGGGGGCTTGAAAAACTGTTTTTT
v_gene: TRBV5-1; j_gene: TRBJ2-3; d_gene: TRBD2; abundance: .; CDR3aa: CASSADRGGADTQYF; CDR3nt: TGCGCCAGCAGCGCGGACCGCGGGGGAGCTGATACGCAGTATTTT
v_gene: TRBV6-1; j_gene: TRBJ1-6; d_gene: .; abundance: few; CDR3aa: CASSEGRRTSNSPLHF; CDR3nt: TGTGCCAGCAGCGAAGGGCGTCGGACTTCTAATTCACCCCTCCACTTT
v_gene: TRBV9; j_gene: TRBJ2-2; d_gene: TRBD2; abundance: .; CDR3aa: CASSVVGLGGELFF; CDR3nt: TGTGCCAGCAGCGTAGTGGGACTAGGCGGGGAGCTGTTTTTT
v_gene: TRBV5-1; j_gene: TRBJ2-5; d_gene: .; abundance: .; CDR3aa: CASSLVAVGETQYF; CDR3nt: TGCGCCAGCAGCTTGGTGGCCGTAGGAGAGACCCAGTACTTC
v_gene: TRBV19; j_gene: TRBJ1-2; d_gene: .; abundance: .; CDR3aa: CASIGRQAGEWGYTF; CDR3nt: TGTGCCAGTATCGGGAGACAGGCGGGGGAATGGGGCTACACCTTC
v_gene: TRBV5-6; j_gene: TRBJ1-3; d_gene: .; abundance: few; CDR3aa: CASSPAKTGNTIYF; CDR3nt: TGTGCCAGCAGCCCGGCAAAGACTGGAAACACCATATATTTT
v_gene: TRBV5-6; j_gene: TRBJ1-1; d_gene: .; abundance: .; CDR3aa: CASRGRGTNTEAFF; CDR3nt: TGTGCCAGCAGAGGAAGGGGCACGAACACTGAAGCTTTCTTT
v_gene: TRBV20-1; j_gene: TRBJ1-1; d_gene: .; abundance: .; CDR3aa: CSAPSAFF; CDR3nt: TGCAGTGCTCCTTCAGCTTTCTTT
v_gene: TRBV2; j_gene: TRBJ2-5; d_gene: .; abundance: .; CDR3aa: CASSPQGRETQYF; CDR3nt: TGTGCCAGCAGTCCTCAGGGACGAGAGACCCAGTACTTC
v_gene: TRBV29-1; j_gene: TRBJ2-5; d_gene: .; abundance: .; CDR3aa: CSTVKGRETQYF; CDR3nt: TGCAGCACTGTTAAGGGGAGGGAGACCCAGTACTTC
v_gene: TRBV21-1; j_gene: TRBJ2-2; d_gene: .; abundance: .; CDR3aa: CASSCGPGDTGELFF; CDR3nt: TGTGCCAGCAGCTGCGGCCCGGGGGACACCGGGGAGCTGTTTTTT
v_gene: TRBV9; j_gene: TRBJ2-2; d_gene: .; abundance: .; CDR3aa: CASSANVPGELFF; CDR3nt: TGTGCCAGCAGCGCGAATGTTCCCGGGGAGCTGTTTTTT
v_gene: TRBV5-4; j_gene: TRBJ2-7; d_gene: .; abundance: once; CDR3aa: CASSPRTGNDEQYF; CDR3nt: TGTGCCAGCAGCCCTCGAACAGGGAACGACGAGCAGTACTTC
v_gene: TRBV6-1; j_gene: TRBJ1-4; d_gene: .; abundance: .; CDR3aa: CASSATRRPDEKLFF; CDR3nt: TGTGCCAGCAGCGCCACCCGTAGGCCAGACGAAAAACTGTTTTTT
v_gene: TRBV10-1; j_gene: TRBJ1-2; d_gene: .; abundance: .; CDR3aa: CASSEGLRTGYTF; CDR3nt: TGCGCCAGCAGTGAGGGTCTCCGCACGGGCTACACCTTC
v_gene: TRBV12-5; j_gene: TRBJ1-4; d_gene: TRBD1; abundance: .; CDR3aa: CASGLFTGVNEKLFF; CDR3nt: TGTGCTAGTGGTTTATTTACAGGGGTTAATGAAAAACTGTTTTTT
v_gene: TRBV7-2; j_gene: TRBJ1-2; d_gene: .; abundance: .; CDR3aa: CASSSGEGYTF; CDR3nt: TGTGCCAGCAGCTCAGGGGAGGGCTACACCTTC